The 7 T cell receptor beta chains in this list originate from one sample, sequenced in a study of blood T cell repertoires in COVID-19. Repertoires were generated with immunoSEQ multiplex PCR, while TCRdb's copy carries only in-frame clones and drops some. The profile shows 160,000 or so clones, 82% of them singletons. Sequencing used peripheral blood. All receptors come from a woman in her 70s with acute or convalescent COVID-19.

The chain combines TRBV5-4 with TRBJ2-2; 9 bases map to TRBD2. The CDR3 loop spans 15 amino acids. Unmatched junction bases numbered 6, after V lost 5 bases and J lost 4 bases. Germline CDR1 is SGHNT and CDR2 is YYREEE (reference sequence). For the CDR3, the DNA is TGTGCCAGCAGTACACTAGCGGGCGGCACCGGGGAGCTGTTTTTT. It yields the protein CASSTLAGGTGELFF. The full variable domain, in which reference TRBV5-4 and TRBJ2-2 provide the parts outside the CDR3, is ETGVTQSPTHLIKTRGQQVTLRCSSQSGHNTVSWYQQALGQGPQFIFQYYREEENGRGNFPPRFSGLQFPNYSSELNVNALELDDSALYLCASSTLAGGTGELFFGEGSRLTVL.

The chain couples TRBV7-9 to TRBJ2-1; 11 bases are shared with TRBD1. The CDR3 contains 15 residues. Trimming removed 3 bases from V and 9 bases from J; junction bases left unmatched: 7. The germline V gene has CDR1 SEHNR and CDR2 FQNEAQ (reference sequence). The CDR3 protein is CASSLLGGTGGEQFF. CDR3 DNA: TGTGCCAGCAGCTTGCTAGGGGGGACAGGGGGTGAGCAGTTCTTC.

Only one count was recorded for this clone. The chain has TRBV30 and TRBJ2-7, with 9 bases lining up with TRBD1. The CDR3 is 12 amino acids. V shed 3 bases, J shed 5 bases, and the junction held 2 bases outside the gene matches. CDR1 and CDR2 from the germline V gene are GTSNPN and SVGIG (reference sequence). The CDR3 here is CAWSRTGDEQYF. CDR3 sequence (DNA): TGTGCCTGGAGCCGGACAGGGGACGAGCAGTACTTC.

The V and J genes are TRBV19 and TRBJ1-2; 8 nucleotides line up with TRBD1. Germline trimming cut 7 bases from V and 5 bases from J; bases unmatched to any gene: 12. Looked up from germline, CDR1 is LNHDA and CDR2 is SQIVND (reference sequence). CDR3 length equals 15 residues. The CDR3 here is CASTPQGDRRYGYTF. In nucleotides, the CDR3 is TGTGCCAGTACTCCTCAAGGGGACAGGAGGTATGGCTACACCTTC.

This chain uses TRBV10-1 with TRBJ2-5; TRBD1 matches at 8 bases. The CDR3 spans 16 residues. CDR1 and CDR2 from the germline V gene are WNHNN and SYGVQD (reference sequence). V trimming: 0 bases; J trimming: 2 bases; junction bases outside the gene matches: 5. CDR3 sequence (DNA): TGCGCCAGCAGTGAGTCCGGGACAGGTACTCAAGAGACCCAGTACTTC. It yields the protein CASSESGTGTQETQYF.

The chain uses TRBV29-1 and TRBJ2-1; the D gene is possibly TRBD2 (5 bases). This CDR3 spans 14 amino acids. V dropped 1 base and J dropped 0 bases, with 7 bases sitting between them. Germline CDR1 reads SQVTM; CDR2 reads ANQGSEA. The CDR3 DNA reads TGCAGCGTTGAAGGAGGGAGCTCCTACAATGAGCAGTTCTTC. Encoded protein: CSVEGGSSYNEQFF.

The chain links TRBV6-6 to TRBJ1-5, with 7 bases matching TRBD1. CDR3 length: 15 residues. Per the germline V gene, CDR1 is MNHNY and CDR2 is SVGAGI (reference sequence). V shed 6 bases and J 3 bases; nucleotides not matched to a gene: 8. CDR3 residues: CASRTGQAINQPQHF. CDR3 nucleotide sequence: TGTGCCAGCAGAACAGGACAGGCGATCAATCAGCCCCAGCATTTT.